The 7 T cell receptor beta chains below were found in one sample sequenced in a study of T-cell reconstitution after alpha-beta-depleted transplantation in children. The library targeted TCRbeta and was prepared with unique molecular identifiers. TCRdb used MiXCR to reprocess the PCR reads, holding one entry per CDR3 protein. Seen here are about 210,000 distinct CDR3 sequences, around a sixth observed once, and the top ten hold around 45%. Specimen: PBMCs, mostly from graft donor cells, collected 360 days after TCRalphabeta/CD19-depleted stem cell transplant. Receptor source: a male patient between 2 and 10 years old who had a stem cell transplant for acute lymphoblastic leukemia, so the T cells may come from the graft donor.

The table lists this clonotype with a few counts. The gene calls are TRBV25-1 and TRBJ2-7; tentatively, D is TRBD1 (5 bases). Germline CDR1 reads MGHDK; CDR2 reads SYGVNS. V dropped 3 bases and J dropped 2 bases, with 14 bases sitting between them. The CDR3 is made up of 15 amino acids. CDR3 nucleotides: TGTGCCAGCAGTGACGCACAGGACGTCACCTACGAGCAGTACTTC. Protein product: CASSDAQDVTYEQYF.

The chain joins TRBV7-2 to TRBJ2-5, with 9 bases fitting TRBD2. This CDR3 spans 13 amino acids. The J segment lost 5 bases and the V segment lost 5 bases, leaving 3 bases of the junction unmatched. The germline V gene has CDR1 SGHTA and CDR2 FQGNSA. CDR3 DNA sequence: TGTGCCAGCAGCAAGGGACTAGCCGAGACCCAGTACTTC. This sequence encodes CASSKGLAETQYF. Using reference TRBV7-2 and TRBJ2-5 for the parts outside the CDR3, the full variable domain is GAGVSQSPSNKVTEKGKDVELRCDPISGHTALYWYRQSLGQGLEFLIYFQGNSAPDKSGLPSDRFSAERTGGSVSTLTIQRTQQEDSAVYLCASSKGLAETQYFGPGTRLLVL.

The sample holds a few counts of this clonotype. The junction differs from germline at one of its ends, possibly a read error. This sequence joins TRBV11-2 and TRBJ1-1, with D tentatively TRBD1 (5 bases). Germline V gene lookup returns CDR1 SGHAT and CDR2 FQNNGV. The CDR3 is 13 amino acids. The CDR3 spells CASSLDGGPIGVF. In nucleotides, the CDR3 is TGTGCCAGCAGCTTAGATGGGGGTCCTATCGGGGTATTT.

This clonotype appeared many times. The chain uses TRBV20-1 and TRBJ2-2; D is undetermined. The CDR3 consists of 14 residues. V was trimmed by 3 bases and J by 0 bases, leaving 8 bases between them. CDR1 is DFQATT and CDR2 is SNEGSKA in the germline V gene (reference sequence). The CDR3 here is CSASDRANTGELFF. The CDR3 bases are TGCAGTGCTAGTGACCGTGCGAACACCGGGGAGCTGTTTTTT.

A few counts support this clonotype. V is TRBV5-5 and J is TRBJ2-7, with D possibly TRBD1 on 6 matching bases. Germline V gene lookup returns CDR1 SGHKS and CDR2 YYEKEE (reference sequence). V was shortened by 2 bases and J by 2 bases, with 8 bases between the two germline ends. CDR3 length: 13 amino acids. The CDR3 reads CASSLQGTYEQYF. The CDR3 DNA follows: TGTGCCAGCAGCTTACAGGGTACCTACGAGCAGTACTTC.

This clonotype was detected only a few times. V is TRBV24-1 and J is TRBJ2-3; 12 bases are a match to TRBD2. The germline V gene has CDR1 KGHDR and CDR2 SFDVKD. After removal of 1 base from V and 1 base from J, the junction contained 14 bases not matched to a gene. The CDR3 consists of 21 residues. This CDR3 reads CATSDFRGLAGSIRGTDTQYF. CDR3 nucleotide sequence: TGTGCCACCAGTGATTTTCGTGGACTAGCGGGGTCCATACGGGGCACAGATACGCAGTATTTT.

This clonotype has more than one count but fewer than ten. V gene TRBV2 combines with J gene TRBJ1-2, with TRBD1 identical over 8 bases. V was clipped by 6 bases and J by 3 bases; unmatched bases: 9. This CDR3 comprises 15 residues. Germline V gene sequence: CDR1 SNHLY, CDR2 FYNNEI. The CDR3 coding sequence is TGTGCCAGCAGAGAGGACAGGGTACTAGACTATGGCTACACCTTC. Translation: CASREDRVLDYGYTF.